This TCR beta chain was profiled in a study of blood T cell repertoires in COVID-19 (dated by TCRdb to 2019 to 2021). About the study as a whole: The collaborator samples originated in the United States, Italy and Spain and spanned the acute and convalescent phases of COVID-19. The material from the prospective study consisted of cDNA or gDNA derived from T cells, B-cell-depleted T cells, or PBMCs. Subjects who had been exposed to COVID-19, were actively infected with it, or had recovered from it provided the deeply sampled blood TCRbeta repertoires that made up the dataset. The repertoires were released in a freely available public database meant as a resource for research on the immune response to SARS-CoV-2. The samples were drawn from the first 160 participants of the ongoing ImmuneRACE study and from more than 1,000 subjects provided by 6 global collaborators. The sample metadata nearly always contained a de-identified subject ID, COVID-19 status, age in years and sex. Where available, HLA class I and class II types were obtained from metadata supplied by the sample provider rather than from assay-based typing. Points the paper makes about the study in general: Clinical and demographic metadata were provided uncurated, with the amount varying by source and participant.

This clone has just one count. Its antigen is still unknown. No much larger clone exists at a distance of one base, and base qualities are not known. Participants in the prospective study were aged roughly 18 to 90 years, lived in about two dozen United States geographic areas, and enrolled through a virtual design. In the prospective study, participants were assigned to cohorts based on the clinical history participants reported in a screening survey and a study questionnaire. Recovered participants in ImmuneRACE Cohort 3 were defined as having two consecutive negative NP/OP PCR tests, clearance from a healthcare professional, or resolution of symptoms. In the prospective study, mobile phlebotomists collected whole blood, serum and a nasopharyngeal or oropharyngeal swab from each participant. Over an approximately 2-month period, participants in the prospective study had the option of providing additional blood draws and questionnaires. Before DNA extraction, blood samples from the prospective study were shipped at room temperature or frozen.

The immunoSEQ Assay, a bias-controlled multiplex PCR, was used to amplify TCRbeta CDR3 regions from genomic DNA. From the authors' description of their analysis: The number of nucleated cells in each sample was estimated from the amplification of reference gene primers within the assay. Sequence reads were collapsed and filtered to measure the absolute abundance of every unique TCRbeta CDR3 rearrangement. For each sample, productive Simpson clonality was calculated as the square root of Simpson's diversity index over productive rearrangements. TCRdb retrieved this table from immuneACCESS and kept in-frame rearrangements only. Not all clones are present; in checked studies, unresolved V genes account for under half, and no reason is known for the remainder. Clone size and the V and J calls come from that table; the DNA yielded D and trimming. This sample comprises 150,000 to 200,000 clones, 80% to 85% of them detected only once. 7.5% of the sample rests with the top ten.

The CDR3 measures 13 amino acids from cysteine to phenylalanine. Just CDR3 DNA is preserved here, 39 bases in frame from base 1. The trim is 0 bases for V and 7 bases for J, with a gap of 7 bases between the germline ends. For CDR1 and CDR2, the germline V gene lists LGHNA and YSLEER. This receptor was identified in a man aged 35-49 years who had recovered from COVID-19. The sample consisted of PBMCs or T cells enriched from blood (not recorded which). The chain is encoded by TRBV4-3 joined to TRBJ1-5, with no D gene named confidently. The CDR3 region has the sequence CASSQDTRQPQHF. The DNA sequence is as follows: TGCGCCAGCAGCCAAGATACCAGGCAGCCCCAGCATTTT.